This TCR beta chain was observed in a study of blood T cell repertoires in COVID-19. CDR1 MNHEY and CDR2 SVGAGI come from the germline V gene. This CDR3 region has 13 residues. V was shortened by 7 bases and J by 7 bases, with 13 bases between the two germline ends. Clones were sequenced by immunoSEQ multiplex PCR, and TCRdb holds only the in-frame ones, with some missing. The data contain hundreds of thousands of clones, around 84% of them singletons. This chain uses TRBV6-5 with TRBJ2-2; D is unclear. The source is a man under 40 with active or convalescent COVID-19. The sample comprised peripheral blood. In nucleotides, the CDR3 is TGTGCCAGCAACTCGGAGATCGGCGGGGAGCTGTTTTTT. This sequence encodes CASNSEIGGELFF.